The 5 T cell receptor beta chains below all came from one sample that was sequenced in a study of blood T cells in healthy people across ages. A sample-barcoded 5' primer and a J-beta primer mix were used in a second PCR of about 6 to 11 cycles. A single record per CDR3 protein comes from TCRdb applying MiXCR to the 5' RACE reads. The table shows 800,000 to 950,000 distinct CDR3 sequences, with about 29% occurring only once. The same data also contributed to another study, on T cells of mothers and their children.

The sequencing sample was made of blood. These receptors were collected from a woman aged 35 to 49 in good health.

This clonotype has at least ten counts. The gene calls are TRBV12-3 or TRBV12-4 and TRBJ2-3, with D perhaps TRBD1 or TRBD2 (5 bases each). Trimming left V 2 bases short and J 2 bases short, with 11 bases between. The CDR3 loop spans 15 amino acids. Here the CDR3 reads CASSLQWGSTDTQYF. The CDR3 region has the DNA TGTGCCAGCAGTTTACAGTGGGGGTCCACAGATACGCAGTATTTT.

This clonotype was counted many times. V gene TRBV15 combines with J gene TRBJ2-7; no clear D. Trimming removed 3 bases from V and 4 bases from J, with 7 bases in between. Germline V lookup: CDR1 LNHNV, CDR2 YYDKDF (reference sequence). CDR3 length: 12 amino acids. As DNA, the CDR3 is TGTGCCACCAGCAGGGTTGGGTACGAGCAGTACTTC. It is translated as CATSRVGYEQYF.

This clonotype came up a few times. The chain has TRBV20-1 and TRBJ2-1, with D possibly TRBD2 on 6 matching bases. The germline V gene has CDR1 DFQATT and CDR2 SNEGSKA (reference sequence). Trimming cost V 1 base and J 7 bases, with 14 bases left between them. This CDR3 region has 14 residues. The CDR3 sequence: CSARGVSGENEQFF. The CDR3 DNA reads as TGCAGTGCTAGAGGAGTCTCGGGGGAGAATGAGCAGTTCTTC.

V usage is TRBV15 and J usage is TRBJ1-5; D is uncertain. The CDR3 runs to 15 residues. The germline gives CDR1 LNHNV, CDR2 YYDKDF (reference sequence). Trimming left V 0 bases short and J 4 bases short, with 10 bases between. The CDR3 DNA follows: TGTGCCACCAGCAGAGATCGGCAACAGAATCAGCCCCAGCATTTT. Residues: CATSRDRQQNQPQHF.

This clonotype was observed once. The chain recombines TRBV27 with TRBJ2-5, with D maybe TRBD1 (6 bases). V was shortened by 6 bases and J by 5 bases, with 16 bases between the two germline ends. CDR1 and CDR2 from the germline V gene are MNHEY and SMNVEV (reference sequence). The CDR3 sequence is 14 residues long. In DNA form, the CDR3 reads TGTGCCAGCAGGGGTGCAGGGGCAGGGGAGACCCAGTACTTC. Translation gives CASRGAGAGETQYF.